This T cell receptor beta chain was sequenced during a study of blood T cell repertoires in COVID-19. Study-level background: PBMCs, B-cell-depleted T cells, or T cells were the source of the cDNA or gDNA that made up the material.

From germline, CDR1 is SGHTA and CDR2 FQGNSA. The length of the CDR3 is 16 residues. Trimming cost V 6 bases and J 3 bases; bases outside gene matches: 9. Only in-frame clones appear in the TCRdb table, and some are missing; sequencing was by immunoSEQ multiplex PCR. This sample carries approximately 180,000 clones, about 88% of them seen once, and the ten largest clones take around 2%. The chain uses TRBV7-2 and TRBJ2-7; 12 bases fit TRBD1. The TCR was taken from a woman aged 40 to 55 with acute COVID-19. What was sequenced was PBMCs or T cells enriched from blood (not recorded which). The CDR3 region has the DNA TGTGCCAGCAGTGACGGGACAGGGGGCAGGGGCTACGAGCAGTACTTC. Its translation is CASSDGTGGRGYEQYF.